These 20 T cell receptor beta chains came from one sample sequenced in a study of T-cell memory formation after mild COVID-19 listed by TCRdb under 2021. Libraries were built with 5' RACE. TCRdb records Illumina NovaSeq 6000 as the sequencer. Clones were called with MiXCR by TCRdb after fastp trimmed the public reads at Q25, and only in-frame beta chains were retained. Rows with one shared CDR3 protein collapse into an entry with the most common genes and DNA. This sample comprises hundreds of thousands of distinct CDR3 sequences, less than 25% of them detected only once. The ten largest clonotypes hold roughly 14% of the sample. Sample: PBMCs or a T cell subset sorted from them (not recorded which). The source of these receptors is an adult woman who had mild COVID-19 (a few samples of this study predate the infection). The sample titles of this study are shuffled in the database, so cell type and time point are left out; the donor was told from shared clones.

V and J are TRBV7-9 and TRBJ2-7; D perhaps matches TRBD1 (6 bases). The CDR3 covers 13 residues. Germline V gene data show CDR1 as SEHNR and CDR2 as FQNEAQ (reference sequence). V lost 1 base to trimming and J lost 6 bases, with 10 bases between them. CDR3 DNA sequence: TGTGCCAGCAGCTTAGACGGACAGTTCGAGCAGTACTTC. Protein sequence: CASSLDGQFEQYF.

The table lists this clonotype with a few counts. This chain uses TRBV4-3 with TRBJ2-3; 13 bases align to TRBD2. V trimming: 1 base; J trimming: 7 bases; junction bases outside the gene matches: 5. Germline V lookup: CDR1 LGHNA, CDR2 YSLEER. The CDR3 has 16 amino acids. The CDR3 nucleotides read TGCGCCAGCAGCCAAGGGACTAGCGGGAGTGGATATACGCAGTATTTT. The encoded protein is CASSQGTSGSGYTQYF.

This clonotype was counted a few times. The chain links TRBV15 to TRBJ1-1; no definite D call. This CDR3 region has 13 residues. The ends were cut back, 3 bases at V and 4 bases at J, with 9 bases in the middle. Germline CDR1 is LNHNV and CDR2 is YYDKDF (reference sequence). DNA for the CDR3: TGTGCCACCAGCAGCCCCATGGGCACTGAAGCTTTCTTT. This translates into CATSSPMGTEAFF. Supplemented by reference TRBV15 and TRBJ1-1, the full variable domain reads DAMVIQNPRYQVTQFGKPVTLSCSQTLNHNVMYWYQQKSSQAPKLLFHYYDKDFNNEADTPDNFQSRRPNTSFCFLDIRSPGLGDTAMYLCATSSPMGTEAFFGQGTRLTVV.

The rearrangement uses TRBV5-1 and TRBJ1-5; D remains ambiguous. The germline V gene has CDR1 SGHRS and CDR2 YFSETQ. The V end lost 2 bases, the J end lost 2 bases, and 8 bases lay between the germline ends. The CDR3 is 14 residues long. The chain's CDR3 is CASSFDGGNQPQHF. CDR3 bases: TGCGCCAGCAGCTTCGACGGAGGCAATCAGCCCCAGCATTTT.

The chain couples TRBV27 to TRBJ1-1, with TRBD1 matching 9 bases. The CDR3 is 17 residues long. Germline V CDR1 and CDR2: MNHEY, SMNVEV (reference sequence). The trim removed 6 bases at V and 0 bases at J, leaving 11 bases unmatched. Here the CDR3 reads CASSPTGGHLLNTEAFF. CDR3 in DNA: TGTGCCAGCAGCCCGACAGGGGGTCACCTTCTGAACACTGAAGCTTTCTTT.

This clonotype has just a few counts. The CDR3 region is CASSLVGGQGYTEAFF. As DNA, the CDR3 is TGTGCCAGCAGCTTAGTGGGCGGACAGGGTTACACTGAAGCTTTCTTT. The chain combines TRBV11-2 with TRBJ1-1; 8 bases agree with TRBD1. After removal of 1 base from V and 3 bases from J, the junction contained 7 bases not matched to a gene. Germline V lookup: CDR1 SGHAT, CDR2 FQNNGV. The CDR3 length is 16 residues.

The chain combines TRBV6-2 or TRBV6-3 with TRBJ2-5; the match to TRBD1 covers 9 bases. The CDR3 sequence is 15 residues long. V trimming: 6 bases; J trimming: 4 bases; junction bases outside the gene matches: 9. The germline CDR1 and CDR2 sequences are MNHEY and SVGEGT. The CDR3 reads CASREQGQGRETQYF. CDR3 nucleotides: TGTGCCAGCAGAGAACAGGGACAGGGACGAGAGACCCAGTACTTC.

V usage is TRBV12-3 or TRBV12-4 and J usage is TRBJ2-7; TRBD2 matches at 8 bases. V trimming: 3 bases; J trimming: 5 bases; junction bases outside the gene matches: 6. This CDR3 comprises 14 residues. CDR3 sequence: CASSFRSGADEQYF. The CDR3 DNA sequence: TGTGCCAGCAGTTTCCGTAGCGGGGCCGACGAGCAGTACTTC.

This clonotype was found many times. The CDR3 loop is CASSFMLGGEQYF. CDR3 coding DNA: TGTGCCAGCAGTTTCATGCTAGGGGGGGAGCAGTACTTC. This sequence joins TRBV12-3 or TRBV12-4 and TRBJ2-7, with D perhaps being TRBD1 or TRBD2 (6 bases each). Trimming shortened V by 3 bases and J by 7 bases, and 13 bases separated the two germline ends. There are 13 residues in the CDR3.

This chain uses TRBV19 with TRBJ1-5; D perhaps matches TRBD1 (5 bases). This CDR3 has 14 residues. Per germline, CDR1 LNHDA and CDR2 SQIVND (reference sequence). In DNA form, the CDR3 reads TGTGCTACCTCAGCGACAGCCTTCAATCAGCCCCAGCATTTT. As protein: CATSATAFNQPQHF.

The J gene is TRBJ2-3, the V gene TRBV10-3, with 10 nucleotides matching TRBD2. The V gene end was trimmed by 5 bases and the J gene end by 4 bases; junction bases not matched to a gene: 6. The germline V gene has CDR1 ENHRY and CDR2 SYGVKD. The CDR3 runs 15 residues. The CDR3 is CAISPSGGASDTQYF. The DNA of the CDR3 is TGTGCCATCAGTCCAAGCGGGGGGGCCTCAGATACGCAGTATTTT.

This clonotype has just a few counts. The chain uses TRBV5-5 and TRBJ2-7, with D perhaps TRBD1 (5 bases). This CDR3 comprises 14 residues. The V gene lost 4 bases and the J gene lost 3 bases, with 14 bases spanning the gap. Germline V gene lookup returns CDR1 SGHKS and CDR2 YYEKEE (reference sequence). The CDR3, as DNA: TGTGCCAGCAGCCCGACAGTTCTTCTCTACGAGCAGTACTTC. This sequence encodes CASSPTVLLYEQYF.

CDR3 loop: CASRLLGFGTYEQYF. The CDR3 region has the DNA TGTGCCAGCAGACTGCTTGGGTTCGGTACCTACGAGCAGTACTTC. The chain couples TRBV12-3 or TRBV12-4 to TRBJ2-7, with D uncertain. The CDR3 has 15 residues. Trimming pared 6 bases from V and 2 bases from J, leaving 17 bases between.

The chain links TRBV5-6 to TRBJ2-4, with 10 nucleotides matching TRBD1. Germline V gene data show CDR1 as SGHDT and CDR2 as YYEEEE. Trimming removed 1 base from V and 0 bases from J; junction bases left unmatched: 10. This CDR3 contains 19 residues. The CDR3 protein is CASSLNTGQGTLAKNIQYF. CDR3 coding DNA: TGTGCCAGCAGCTTGAATACGGGACAGGGGACGCTAGCCAAAAACATTCAGTACTTC.

The DNA for the CDR3 is TGTGCCAGCAGTTCGGGACCAACCTACAATGAGCAGTTCTTC. It is translated as CASSSGPTYNEQFF. The rearrangement uses TRBV6-6 and TRBJ2-1; either TRBD1 or TRBD2 may supply D (5 bases each). The germline V gene encodes CDR1 MNHNY and CDR2 SVGAGI (reference sequence). There are 14 residues in the CDR3. The V gene lost 4 bases and the J gene lost 2 bases, with 9 bases spanning the gap.

This clonotype occurred a few times. This chain joins TRBV5-1 and TRBJ2-3, with D perhaps TRBD1 (6 bases). The CDR3 is 16 residues long. Between the trimmed V and J ends, which lost 1 base and 1 base, there was a span of 13 bases. CDR1 is SGHRS, CDR2 YFSETQ, per germline. The CDR3 bases are TGCGCCAGCAGCTTGACGACAGGTACTCGCACAGATACGCAGTATTTT. This sequence encodes CASSLTTGTRTDTQYF.

The chain carries TRBV5-5 and TRBJ1-3; D may be TRBD1 (5 bases). The germline gives CDR1 SGHKS, CDR2 YYEKEE (reference sequence). CDR3 length equals 13 residues. Trimming pared 2 bases from V and 8 bases from J, leaving 11 bases between. The CDR3 nucleotides are TGTGCCAGCAGCTTCGGGGCGCAGGACACCATATATTTT. Translating it yields CASSFGAQDTIYF.

This clonotype showed up just a few times. The V and J genes are TRBV7-3 and TRBJ2-7; D ambiguous. Trimming removed 1 base at V and 2 bases at J, with 9 bases between. Per germline, CDR1 SGHTA and CDR2 FQGTGA. This CDR3 has 14 residues. CDR3 amino acids: CASSLKAGPYEQYF. The CDR3 region has the DNA TGTGCCAGCAGCTTAAAGGCAGGTCCCTACGAGCAGTACTTC.

This clonotype came up a few times. The chain employs TRBV4-1 and TRBJ2-3; D gene unclear. CDR1 is MGHRA and CDR2 is YSYEKL in the germline V gene. The CDR3 sequence is 14 residues long. Trimming took 1 base from V and 3 from J, leaving 8 bases between them. CDR3 DNA sequence: TGCGCCAGCAGCCAAGGTTGGGGTACAGATACGCAGTATTTT. Translation gives CASSQGWGTDTQYF.

The chain recombines TRBV20-1 with TRBJ1-6, with D maybe TRBD1 (5 bases). The V end was cut by 2 bases, the J end by 3 bases, with 11 bases between. Germline CDR1 reads DFQATT; CDR2 reads SNEGSKA (reference sequence). The length of the CDR3 is 15 residues. The CDR3 region is CSARQGSFYNSPLHF. CDR3 DNA sequence: TGCAGTGCTAGACAGGGCTCTTTCTATAATTCACCCCTCCACTTT.